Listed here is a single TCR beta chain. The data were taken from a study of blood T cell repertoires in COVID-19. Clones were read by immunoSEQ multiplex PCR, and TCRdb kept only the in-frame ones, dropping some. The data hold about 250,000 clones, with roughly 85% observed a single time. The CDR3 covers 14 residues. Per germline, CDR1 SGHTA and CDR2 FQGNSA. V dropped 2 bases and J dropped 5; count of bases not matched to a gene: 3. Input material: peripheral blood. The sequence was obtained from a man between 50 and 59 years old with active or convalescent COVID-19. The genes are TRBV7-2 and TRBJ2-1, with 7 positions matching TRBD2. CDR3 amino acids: CASSLRTRNNEQFF. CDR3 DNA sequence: TGTGCCAGCAGCTTACGGACTAGAAACAATGAGCAGTTCTTC.